The 30 T cell receptor beta chains below come from one sample, sequenced in a study of cytomegalovirus exposure and HLA in healthy donors. The PCR employed 60 Vbeta primers together with 13 Jbeta primers. Profiled with immunoSEQ multiplex PCR; TCRdb holds only in-frame clones, not every one. The sample table sets out tens of thousands of clones. What was sequenced was PBMCs. These receptors came from a man aged 35 to 55 in good health and CMV-seropositive.

The V and J genes are TRBV18 and TRBJ1-5; TRBD1 aligns across 9 bases. After removal of 2 bases from V and 2 bases from J, the junction contained 1 base not matched to a gene. This CDR3 comprises 15 residues. Germline V gene lookup returns CDR1 KGHSH and CDR2 LQKENI. The CDR3 loop is CASSPWTGGNQPQHF. CDR3 in DNA: TGTGCCAGCTCACCATGGACAGGGGGCAATCAGCCCCAGCATTTT.

Worth noting for this clone: This sample also contains other DNA sequences that code for the same CDR3. V usage is TRBV30 and J usage is TRBJ2-7, with D maybe TRBD1 (6 bases). CDR3 length: 15 amino acids. Germline V gene sequence: CDR1 GTSNPN, CDR2 SVGIG (reference sequence). Trimming removed 0 bases from V and 0 bases from J, with 12 bases in between. CDR3 sequence reads: CAWSVRDTFSYEQYF. The CDR3 coding sequence is TGTGCCTGGAGTGTAAGGGACACTTTCTCCTACGAGCAGTACTTC.

The rearrangement uses TRBV30 and TRBJ1-5; 10 bases fit TRBD1. This CDR3 has 14 residues. CDR1 and CDR2 (germline): GTSNPN, SVGIG (reference sequence). Trimming cost V 3 bases and J 5 bases; bases outside gene matches: 4. CDR3 bases: TGTGCCTGGAGCTCGGACAGGGGGGATCAGCCCCAGCATTTT. Translating it yields CAWSSDRGDQPQHF. The full variable domain, its missing parts supplied by reference TRBV30 and TRBJ1-5, is SQTIHQWPATLVQPVGSPLSLECTVEGTSNPNLYWYRQAAGRGLQLLFYSVGIGQISSEVPQNLSASRPQDRQFILSSKKLLLSDSGFYLCAWSSDRGDQPQHFGDGTRLSIL.

The V and J genes are TRBV9 and TRBJ2-1, with TRBD2 matching over 9 bases. The CDR3 runs 18 residues. Per germline, CDR1 SGDLS and CDR2 YYNGEE. V trimming: 0 bases; J trimming: 0 bases; junction bases outside the gene matches: 7. CDR3 sequence: CASSVGAGGLNSYNEQFF. DNA of the CDR3: TGTGCCAGCAGCGTAGGCGCGGGAGGGCTTAACTCCTACAATGAGCAGTTCTTC.

The V and J genes are TRBV7-2 and TRBJ2-4; D ambiguous. Trimming shortened V by 0 bases and J by 0 bases, and 15 bases separated the two germline ends. This CDR3 has 18 residues. Germline V gives CDR1 SGHTA, CDR2 FQGNSA. Here the CDR3 reads CASSLARLAPIAKNIQYF. The CDR3 nucleotides are TGTGCCAGCAGCTTAGCGCGGCTGGCACCGATAGCCAAAAACATTCAGTACTTC.

This sequence joins TRBV18 and TRBJ2-2; D gene unclear. Deletions cut 0 bases from V and 3 bases from J, with 8 bases between. This CDR3 has 15 residues. Germline V gene data show CDR1 as KGHSH and CDR2 as LQKENI. The CDR3 is CASSPPFQDTGELFF. The CDR3 bases are TGTGCCAGCTCACCACCTTTCCAGGACACCGGGGAGCTGTTTTTT. Based on the CDR3 plus reference TRBV18 and TRBJ2-2, the full variable domain is NAGVMQNPRHLVRRRGQEARLRCSPMKGHSHVYWYRQLPEEGLKFMVYLQKENIIDESGMPKERFSAEFPKEGPSILRIQQVVRGDSAAYFCASSPPFQDTGELFFGEGSRLTVL.

V and J are TRBV7-9 and TRBJ2-7; 7 bases are a match to TRBD1. Germline V CDR1 and CDR2: SEHNR, FQNEAQ (reference sequence). The CDR3 is 14 residues long. The trim removed 0 bases at V and 9 bases at J, leaving 8 bases unmatched. The CDR3 loop reads CASSLATGSGGQYF. CDR3 bases: TGTGCCAGCAGCTTAGCGACAGGGAGCGGCGGGCAGTACTTC. Based on the CDR3 plus reference TRBV7-9 and TRBJ2-7, the full variable domain is DTGVSQNPRHKITKRGQNVTFRCDPISEHNRLYWYRQTLGQGPEFLTYFQNEAQLEKSRLLSDRFSAERPKGSFSTLEIQRTEQGDSAMYLCASSLATGSGGQYFGPGTRLTVT.

The CDR3 loop is CASSPGLNTDTQYF. The CDR3 DNA is TGTGCCAGCTCACCGGGCCTAAACACAGATACGCAGTATTTT. V and J are TRBV18 and TRBJ2-3; no reliable D call. CDR1 is KGHSH and CDR2 is LQKENI in the germline V gene. The V end lost 3 bases, the J end lost 2 bases, and 9 bases lay between the germline ends. This CDR3 spans 14 amino acids.

This chain uses TRBV27 with TRBJ2-4; 7 bases are a match to TRBD1. The CDR3 is 15 amino acids. The germline CDR1 and CDR2 sequences are MNHEY and SMNVEV (reference sequence). The V gene end was trimmed by 3 bases and the J gene end by 6 bases; junction bases not matched to a gene: 8. The CDR3 nucleotides are TGTGCCAGCAGTTTCGTTCCGACAGGGCTAAACATTCAGTACTTC. Protein product: CASSFVPTGLNIQYF.

The chain employs TRBV9 and TRBJ2-1; 9 nucleotides match TRBD2. With 1 base clipped from V and 5 bases from J, the junction kept 10 bases outside the gene matches. The CDR3 consists of 17 residues. Germline V gives CDR1 SGDLS, CDR2 YYNGEE. CDR3 region: CASSVSVSSSGDNEQFF. The CDR3 DNA reads as TGTGCCAGCAGCGTATCCGTATCGTCTAGCGGGGACAATGAGCAGTTCTTC.

The rearrangement joins TRBV5-4 to TRBJ2-3; TRBD2 agrees at 11 bases. This CDR3 spans 15 amino acids. V dropped 4 bases and J dropped 4; count of bases not matched to a gene: 5. Germline V lookup: CDR1 SGHNT, CDR2 YYREEE (reference sequence). The CDR3 region is CASSPSGRRSDTQYF. The CDR3 DNA sequence: TGTGCCAGCAGCCCTAGCGGGAGGAGGTCAGATACGCAGTATTTT. Full variable domain (rest looked up from reference TRBV5-4 and TRBJ2-3): ETGVTQSPTHLIKTRGQQVTLRCSSQSGHNTVSWYQQALGQGPQFIFQYYREEENGRGNFPPRFSGLQFPNYSSELNVNALELDDSALYLCASSPSGRRSDTQYFGPGTRLTVL.

CDR3 coding DNA: TGTGCCAGTAGGGGAACGGGAGAAGATACGCAGTATTTT. Protein sequence: CASRGTGEDTQYF. The rearrangement links TRBV19 to TRBJ2-3, with D tentatively TRBD2 (6 bases). This CDR3 has 13 amino acids. Deletions cut 6 bases from V and 5 bases from J, with 12 bases between. Germline lookup yields CDR1 LNHDA and CDR2 SQIVND (reference sequence).

The chain employs TRBV30 and TRBJ1-3; D unresolved. The germline V gene has CDR1 GTSNPN and CDR2 SVGIG (reference sequence). The CDR3 has 13 amino acids. Trimming left V 0 bases short and J 8 bases short, with 11 bases between. DNA of the CDR3: TGTGCCTGGAGTGTAGGAGGGAGTGACACCATATATTTT. The encoded protein is CAWSVGGSDTIYF.

V is TRBV18 and J is TRBJ1-1; D is ambiguous. The germline CDR1 and CDR2 sequences are KGHSH and LQKENI. Trimming removed 6 bases at V and 1 base at J, with 12 bases between. CDR3 length: 14 amino acids. The CDR3 protein is CASSPGGQNTEAFF. The CDR3 bases are TGTGCCAGCTCGCCCGGAGGGCAGAACACTGAAGCTTTCTTT.

This rearrangement joins TRBV28 to TRBJ1-1; D is possibly TRBD1 (6 bases). Per germline, CDR1 MDHEN and CDR2 SYDVKM. This CDR3 contains 17 residues. V gave up 8 bases and J gave up 3 bases, with 25 bases separating them. The CDR3 loop is CASQFRGTGQQDTEAFF. CDR3 DNA sequence: TGTGCCAGCCAGTTTAGGGGGACCGGACAGCAGGACACTGAAGCTTTCTTT.

The J gene is TRBJ2-1, the V gene TRBV15; 9 positions match TRBD2. The J segment lost 5 bases and the V segment lost 6 bases, leaving 11 bases of the junction unmatched. Germline lookup yields CDR1 LNHNV and CDR2 YYDKDF (reference sequence). The CDR3 contains 16 residues. In DNA form, the CDR3 reads TGTGCCACCAGTCTCGGGCTAGCGGGACGAAACAATGAGCAGTTCTTC. Its protein is CATSLGLAGRNNEQFF.

This sequence joins TRBV30 and TRBJ1-2; a possible D gene is TRBD1 (6 bases). CDR1 is GTSNPN, CDR2 SVGIG, per germline (reference sequence). The CDR3 runs to 14 residues. V shed 2 bases and J shed 5 bases, with 15 bases lying between them. The CDR3 coding sequence is TGTGCCTGGAGTCCCGGACAGCAGCATTATGGCTACACCTTC. This codes for CAWSPGQQHYGYTF.

The V gene is TRBV10-2, the J gene TRBJ2-1; 7 positions agree with TRBD2. Germline V CDR1 and CDR2: WSHSY, SAAADI. V shed 3 bases, J shed 9 bases, and the junction held 11 bases outside the gene matches. CDR3 length equals 15 residues. The DNA of the CDR3 is TGCGCCAGCAGTGATTGGGGGGGGGAGCGGCGTGAGCAGTTCTTC. It yields the protein CASSDWGGERREQFF.

This chain joins TRBV19 and TRBJ2-2; 7 positions match TRBD2. CDR3 size: 12 residues. Germline trimming cut 6 bases from V and 6 bases from J; bases unmatched to any gene: 1. CDR1 LNHDA and CDR2 SQIVND come from the germline V gene (reference sequence). Here the CDR3 reads CASRRESGELFF. CDR3 DNA sequence: TGTGCCAGTAGGCGGGAGTCCGGGGAGCTGTTTTTT. Full variable domain (missing parts from reference TRBV19 and TRBJ2-2): DGGITQSPKYLFRKEGQNVTLSCEQNLNHDAMYWYRQDPGQGLRLIYYSQIVNDFQKGDIAEGYSVSREKKESFPLTVTSAQKNPTAFYLCASRRESGELFFGEGSRLTVL.

The V gene is TRBV2, the J gene TRBJ2-5, with 8 bases fitting TRBD2. The CDR3 extends over 14 amino acids. Trimming at V came to 6 bases and at J to 2 bases, leaving 5 bases not matched to a gene. CDR1 and CDR2 from the germline V gene are SNHLY and FYNNEI. For the CDR3, the DNA is TGTGCCAGCAGCCAACTAGCGGCACAAGAGACCCAGTACTTC. It encodes CASSQLAAQETQYF.

The chain joins TRBV10-1 to TRBJ2-7; tentative D call: TRBD2 (6 bases). The germline CDR1 and CDR2 sequences are WNHNN and SYGVQD (reference sequence). The CDR3 extends over 13 amino acids. The ends were cut back, 5 bases at V and 0 bases at J, with 8 bases in the middle. The CDR3 reads CASSISGSYEQYF. CDR3 nucleotide sequence: TGCGCCAGCAGTATTAGCGGCTCCTACGAGCAGTACTTC.

The rearrangement uses TRBV7-2 and TRBJ2-1; 8 bases align to TRBD2. V lost 3 bases, J lost 9 bases, and 10 bases stayed unmatched. The CDR3 has 15 amino acids. Germline V gene lookup returns CDR1 SGHTA and CDR2 FQGNSA. For the CDR3, the DNA is TGTGCCAGCAGCTTCCTGCGGGGGGCGGGAGGTGAGCAGTTCTTC. It yields the protein CASSFLRGAGGEQFF. The complete variable domain, with remaining parts taken from reference TRBV7-2 and TRBJ2-1, reads GAGVSQSPSNKVTEKGKDVELRCDPISGHTALYWYRQSLGQGLEFLIYFQGNSAPDKSGLPSDRFSAERTGGSVSTLTIQRTQQEDSAVYLCASSFLRGAGGEQFFGPGTRLTVL.

The chain combines TRBV2 with TRBJ1-5; D is undetermined. Germline V lookup: CDR1 SNHLY, CDR2 FYNNEI. This CDR3 is 14 amino acids long. V was shortened by 2 bases and J by 6 bases, with 11 bases between the two germline ends. CDR3 DNA sequence: TGTGCCAGCAGTGAACACCCCGGTGGTCAGCCCCAGCATTTT. It encodes CASSEHPGGQPQHF.

The J gene is TRBJ2-7, the V gene TRBV11-2, with 7 bases fitting TRBD1. The CDR3 spans 13 residues. CDR1 and CDR2 (germline): SGHAT, FQNNGV. The V and J ends lost 4 bases and 3 bases, in that order; junction bases with no gene match: 3. The CDR3 DNA follows: TGTGCCAGCAGCTGGGACAGCAACTACGAGCAGTACTTC. Translated, it gives CASSWDSNYEQYF.

This sequence joins TRBV9 and TRBJ2-1; D not certain. The V end lost 8 bases, the J end lost 0 bases, and 12 bases lay between the germline ends. CDR3 length: 14 residues. Germline V CDR1 and CDR2: SGDLS, YYNGEE. In nucleotides, the CDR3 is TGTGCCAGTAGCCGGGTCAGCTCCTACAATGAGCAGTTCTTC. Residues: CASSRVSSYNEQFF.

The rearrangement joins TRBV5-1 to TRBJ2-5; D remains ambiguous. The CDR3 loop spans 13 amino acids. Per germline, CDR1 SGHRS and CDR2 YFSETQ. V dropped 2 bases and J dropped 1 base, with 6 bases sitting between them. The CDR3 region has the DNA TGCGCCAGCAGCTTTAACTTCCAAGAGACCCAGTACTTC. Translated, it gives CASSFNFQETQYF.

The CDR3 loop reads CASSTNKAGGGNNEQFF. The CDR3 DNA reads TGTGCCAGCAGCACCAACAAAGCGGGAGGGGGGAACAATGAGCAGTTCTTC. The V call is TRBV28, the J call TRBJ2-1; 10 bases agree with TRBD2. J lost 5 bases, V lost 6 bases, and 13 bases had no gene match. The CDR3 consists of 17 residues. Germline V lookup: CDR1 MDHEN, CDR2 SYDVKM.

The chain is built from TRBV7-2 and TRBJ2-7; 11 bases are a match to TRBD2. The CDR3 covers 15 residues. Germline V CDR1 and CDR2: SGHTA, FQGNSA. V trimming: 3 bases; J trimming: 3 bases; junction bases outside the gene matches: 4. In DNA, the CDR3 is TGTGCCAGCAGCTTTGGACTAGCGGGTGTCTACGAGCAGTACTTC. This gives the protein CASSFGLAGVYEQYF.

The V and J genes are TRBV19 and TRBJ2-2, with a tentative D call TRBD2 (6 bases). This CDR3 spans 15 amino acids. Germline assignment: CDR1 LNHDA and CDR2 SQIVND (reference sequence). V was cut by 6 bases and J by 3 bases, with 14 bases left in between. The CDR3 sequence is CASRYGGADTGELFF. For the CDR3, the DNA is TGTGCCAGTAGGTACGGGGGAGCGGACACCGGGGAGCTGTTTTTT.

Here the CDR3 reads CASSSAASYEQYF. For the CDR3, the DNA is TGTGCCAGCAGCTCGGCAGCGTCCTACGAGCAGTACTTC. This chain links TRBV5-8 with TRBJ2-7; D uncertain. The germline V gene encodes CDR1 SGHTS and CDR2 YDEGEE. The ends were cut back, 3 bases at V and 1 base at J, with 8 bases in the middle. CDR3 length equals 13 residues.